The TCR beta chain under discussion was sequenced for a study of glioma-infiltrating T cells after dendritic cell vaccination. Study details: Between the early 2000s and the early 2010s, patients got autologous tumor lysate-pulsed dendritic cell vaccines. Dendritic cell vaccine was injected intradermally three times, biweekly.

Study-wide findings and caveats: No direct clonality-survival link was found; a diverse polyclonal response may matter. Longer survival after dendritic cell vaccination followed higher pretreatment TIL content.

The protocol was immunoSEQ multiplex PCR, while the TCRdb copy is restricted to in-frame clones and leaves out a portion. The profile shows tens of thousands of clones, 85% of them singletons. Time point described: after dendritic cell vaccination, including at tumor progression/relapse. With 4 bases clipped from V and 0 bases from J, the junction kept 0 bases outside the gene matches. Germline V gene sequence: CDR1 MNHEY, CDR2 SMNVEV (reference sequence). The CDR3 has 13 amino acids. Notes on this clone: The antigen remains undetermined.

Specimen: blood, collected after dendritic cell vaccination. This receptor was obtained from a human donor with glioblastoma. The chain combines TRBV27 with TRBJ2-7; 7 positions agree with TRBD1. The CDR3 nucleotides are TGTGCCAGCAGTTGGGACAGCTCCTACGAGCAGTACTTC. Translating it yields CASSWDSSYEQYF.